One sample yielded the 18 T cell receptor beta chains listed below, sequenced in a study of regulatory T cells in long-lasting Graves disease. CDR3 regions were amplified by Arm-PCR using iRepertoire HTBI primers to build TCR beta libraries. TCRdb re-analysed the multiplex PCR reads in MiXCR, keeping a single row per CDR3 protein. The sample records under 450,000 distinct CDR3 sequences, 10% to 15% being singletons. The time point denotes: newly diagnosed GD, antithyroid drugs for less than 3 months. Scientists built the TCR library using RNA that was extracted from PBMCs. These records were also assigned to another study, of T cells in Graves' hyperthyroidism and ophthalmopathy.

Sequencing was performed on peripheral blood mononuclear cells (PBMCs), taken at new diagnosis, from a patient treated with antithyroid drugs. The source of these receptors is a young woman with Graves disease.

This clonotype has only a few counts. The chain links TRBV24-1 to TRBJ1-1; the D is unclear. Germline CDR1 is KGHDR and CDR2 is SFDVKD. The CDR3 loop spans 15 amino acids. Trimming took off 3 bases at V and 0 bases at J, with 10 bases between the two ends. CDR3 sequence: CATSDTGSLNTEAFF. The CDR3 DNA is TGTGCCACCAGTGATACCGGTAGTCTGAACACTGAAGCTTTCTTT.

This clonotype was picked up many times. The CDR3 bases are TGCGCCAGCAGCCTCCTCCTTGGAGCGGGAGATGAGCAGTTCTTC. Translation: CASSLLLGAGDEQFF. The J gene is TRBJ2-1, the V gene TRBV4-3; 8 bases are shared with TRBD2. The CDR3 totals 15 residues. Germline lookup yields CDR1 LGHNA and CDR2 YSLEER. With V trimmed by 4 bases and J by 8 bases, 10 bases remained unmatched.

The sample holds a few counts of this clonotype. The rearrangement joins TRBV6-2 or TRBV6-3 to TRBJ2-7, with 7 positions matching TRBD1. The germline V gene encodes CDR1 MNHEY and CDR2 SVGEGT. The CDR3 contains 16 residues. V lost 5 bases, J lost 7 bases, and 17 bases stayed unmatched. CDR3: CASSTEQGRRVREQYF. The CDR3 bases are TGTGCCAGCAGTACCGAACAGGGGAGAAGAGTGCGAGAGCAGTACTTC.

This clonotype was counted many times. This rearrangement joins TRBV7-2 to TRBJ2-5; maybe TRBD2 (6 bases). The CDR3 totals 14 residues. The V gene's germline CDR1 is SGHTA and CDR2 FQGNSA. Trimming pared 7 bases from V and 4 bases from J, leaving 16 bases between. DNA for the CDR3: TGTGCCAGCATGTCGGGACTCGTTAGAGAGACCCAGTACTTC. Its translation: CASMSGLVRETQYF.

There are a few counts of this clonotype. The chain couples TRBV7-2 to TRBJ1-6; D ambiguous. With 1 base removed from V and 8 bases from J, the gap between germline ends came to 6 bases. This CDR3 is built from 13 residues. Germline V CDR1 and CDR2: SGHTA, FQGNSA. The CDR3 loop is CASSLGLHSPLHF. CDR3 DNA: TGTGCCAGCAGCTTAGGACTCCATTCACCCCTCCACTTT.

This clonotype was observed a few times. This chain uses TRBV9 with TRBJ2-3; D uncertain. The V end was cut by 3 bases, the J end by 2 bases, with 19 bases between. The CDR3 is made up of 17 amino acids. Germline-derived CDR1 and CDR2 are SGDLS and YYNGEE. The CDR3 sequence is CASSEPDGDLFTDTQYF. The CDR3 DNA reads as TGTGCCAGCAGCGAACCGGACGGAGACCTTTTCACAGATACGCAGTATTTT.

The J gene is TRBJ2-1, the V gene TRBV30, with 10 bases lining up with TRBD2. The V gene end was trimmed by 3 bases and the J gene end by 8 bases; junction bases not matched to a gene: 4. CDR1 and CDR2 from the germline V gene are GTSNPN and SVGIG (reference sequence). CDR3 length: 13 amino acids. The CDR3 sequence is CAWRLAGLHEQFF. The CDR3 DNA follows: TGTGCCTGGAGACTAGCGGGGTTGCATGAGCAGTTCTTC. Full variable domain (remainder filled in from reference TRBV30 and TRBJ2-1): SQTIHQWPATLVQPVGSPLSLECTVEGTSNPNLYWYRQAAGRGLQLLFYSVGIGQISSEVPQNLSASRPQDRQFILSSKKLLLSDSGFYLCAWRLAGLHEQFFGPGTRLTVL.

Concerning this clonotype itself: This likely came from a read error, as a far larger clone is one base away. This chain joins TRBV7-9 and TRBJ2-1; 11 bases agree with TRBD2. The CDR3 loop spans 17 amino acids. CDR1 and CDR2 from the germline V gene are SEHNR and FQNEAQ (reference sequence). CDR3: CASSFGERLAGRYEQLF. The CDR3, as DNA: TGTGCCAGCAGTTTCGGAGAGAGACTAGCGGGAAGATATGAGCAGCTCTTC.

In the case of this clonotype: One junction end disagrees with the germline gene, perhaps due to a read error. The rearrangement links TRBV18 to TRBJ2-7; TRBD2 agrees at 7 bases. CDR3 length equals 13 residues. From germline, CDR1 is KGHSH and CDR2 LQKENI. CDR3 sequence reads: CAGSPPSGYEQYF. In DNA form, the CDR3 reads TGTGCCGGCTCACCACCTAGCGGCTACGAGCAGTACTTC.

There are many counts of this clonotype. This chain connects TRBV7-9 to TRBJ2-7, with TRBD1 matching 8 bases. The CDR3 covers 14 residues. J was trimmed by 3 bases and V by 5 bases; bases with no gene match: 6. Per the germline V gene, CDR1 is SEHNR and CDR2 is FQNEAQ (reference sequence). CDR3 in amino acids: CASSRTGRNYEQYF. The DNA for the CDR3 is TGTGCCAGCAGCCGGACAGGGCGAAACTACGAGCAGTACTTC.

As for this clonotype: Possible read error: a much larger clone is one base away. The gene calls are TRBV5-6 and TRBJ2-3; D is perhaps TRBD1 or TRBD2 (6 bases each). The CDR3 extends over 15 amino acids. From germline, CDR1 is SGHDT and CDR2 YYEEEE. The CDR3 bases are TGTGTCAGCAGCTTGGTTTGGGGGGCCGGAGATACGCAGTATTTT. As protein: CVSSLVWGAGDTQYF.

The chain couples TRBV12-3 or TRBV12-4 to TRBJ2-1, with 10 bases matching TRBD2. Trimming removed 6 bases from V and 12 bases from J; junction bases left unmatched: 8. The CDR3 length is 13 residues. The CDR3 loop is CASRRSGRVGQFF. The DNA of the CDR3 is TGTGCCAGCAGGAGGAGCGGGAGGGTAGGGCAGTTCTTC.

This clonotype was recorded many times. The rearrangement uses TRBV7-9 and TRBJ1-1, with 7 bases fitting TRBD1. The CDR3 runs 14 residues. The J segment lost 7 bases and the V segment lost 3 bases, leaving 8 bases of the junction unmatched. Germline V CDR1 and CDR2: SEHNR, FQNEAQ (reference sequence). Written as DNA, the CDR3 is TGTGCCAGCAGCTTTGACCAGGGGACAGATGAAGCTTTCTTT. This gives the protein CASSFDQGTDEAFF.

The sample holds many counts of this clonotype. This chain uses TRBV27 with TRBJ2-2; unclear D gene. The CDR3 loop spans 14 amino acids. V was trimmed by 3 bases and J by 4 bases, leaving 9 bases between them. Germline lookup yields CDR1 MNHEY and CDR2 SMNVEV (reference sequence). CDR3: CASSFRVVTGELFF. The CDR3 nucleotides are TGTGCCAGCAGTTTCCGGGTTGTCACCGGGGAGCTGTTTTTT.

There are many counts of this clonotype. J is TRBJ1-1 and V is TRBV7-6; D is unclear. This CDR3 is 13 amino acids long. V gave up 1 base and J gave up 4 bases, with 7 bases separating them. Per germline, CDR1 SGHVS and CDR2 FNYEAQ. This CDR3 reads CASSLESGTEAFF. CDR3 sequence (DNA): TGTGCCAGCAGCTTAGAATCAGGCACTGAAGCTTTCTTT. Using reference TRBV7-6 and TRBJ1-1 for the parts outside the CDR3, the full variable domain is GAGVSQSPRYKVTKRGQDVALRCDPISGHVSLYWYRQALGQGPEFLTYFNYEAQQDKSGLPNDRFSAERPEGSISTLTIQRTEQRDSAMYRCASSLESGTEAFFGQGTRLTVV.

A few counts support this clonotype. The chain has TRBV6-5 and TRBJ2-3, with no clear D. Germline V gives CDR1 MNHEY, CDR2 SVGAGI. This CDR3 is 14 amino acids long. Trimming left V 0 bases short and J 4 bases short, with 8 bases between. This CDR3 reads CASSYSKSADTQYF. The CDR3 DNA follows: TGTGCCAGCAGTTACTCGAAGTCCGCAGATACGCAGTATTTT.

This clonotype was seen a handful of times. CDR3 in DNA: TGTGCCAGCAGCGCCCACACTAGCGCCTCCTACAATGAGCAGTTCTTC. It codes for CASSAHTSASYNEQFF. The chain combines TRBV7-2 with TRBJ2-1; TRBD2 agrees at 7 bases. The junction had 7 bases not matched to a gene; V was cut back by 5 bases and J by 0 bases. CDR1 and CDR2 from the germline V gene are SGHTA and FQGNSA. The CDR3 has 16 residues.

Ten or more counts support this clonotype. CDR3 in DNA: TGTGCCAGCAGCTCCCTCCGACAGGGACCCAGCCAAGGAAACACCATATATTTT. It yields the protein CASSSLRQGPSQGNTIYF. The chain recombines TRBV7-9 with TRBJ1-3, with 7 nucleotides matching TRBD1. The CDR3 covers 18 residues. Trimming cost V 4 bases and J 4 bases; bases outside gene matches: 16. Germline V CDR1 and CDR2: SEHNR, FQNEAQ (reference sequence). The full variable domain, its missing parts supplied by reference TRBV7-9 and TRBJ1-3, is DTGVSQNPRHKITKRGQNVTFRCDPISEHNRLYWYRQTLGQGPEFLTYFQNEAQLEKSRLLSDRFSAERPKGSFSTLEIQRTEQGDSAMYLCASSSLRQGPSQGNTIYFGEGSWLTVV.